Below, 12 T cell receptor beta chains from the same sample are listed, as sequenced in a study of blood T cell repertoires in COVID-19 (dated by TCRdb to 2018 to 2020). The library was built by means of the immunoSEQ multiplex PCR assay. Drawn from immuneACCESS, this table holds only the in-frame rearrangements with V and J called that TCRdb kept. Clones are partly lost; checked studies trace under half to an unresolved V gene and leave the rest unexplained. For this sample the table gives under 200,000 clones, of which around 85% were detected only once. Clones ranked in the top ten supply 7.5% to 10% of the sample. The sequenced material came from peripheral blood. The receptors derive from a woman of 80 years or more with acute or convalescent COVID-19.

The CDR3 DNA reads as TGTGCCAGCAGCCTGACAGGGGGTACTGAAGCTTTCTTT. Translated, it gives CASSLTGGTEAFF. The rearrangement uses TRBV7-2 and TRBJ1-1, with 9 bases matching TRBD1. Losses at the gene ends were 5 bases for V and 5 bases for J; bases not matched to a gene: 3. The CDR3 loop spans 13 amino acids. The germline gives CDR1 SGHTA, CDR2 FQGNSA.

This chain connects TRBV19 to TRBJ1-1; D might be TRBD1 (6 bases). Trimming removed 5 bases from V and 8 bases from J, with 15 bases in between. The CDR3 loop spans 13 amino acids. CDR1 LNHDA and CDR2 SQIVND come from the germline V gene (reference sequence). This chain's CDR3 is CASSSHRTAEAFF. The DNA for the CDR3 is TGTGCCAGTAGTTCACACCGGACAGCCGAAGCTTTCTTT.

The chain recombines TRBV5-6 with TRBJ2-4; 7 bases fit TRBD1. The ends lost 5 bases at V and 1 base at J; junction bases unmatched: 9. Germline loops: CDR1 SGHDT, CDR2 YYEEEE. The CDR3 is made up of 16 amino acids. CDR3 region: CASRYRGTGAKNIQYF. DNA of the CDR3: TGTGCCAGCAGATACAGGGGAACGGGTGCCAAAAACATTCAGTACTTC. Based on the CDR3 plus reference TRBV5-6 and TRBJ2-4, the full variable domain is DAGVTQSPTHLIKTRGQQVTLRCSPKSGHDTVSWYQQALGQGPQFIFQYYEEEERQRGNFPDRFSGHQFPNYSSELNVNALLLGDSALYLCASRYRGTGAKNIQYFGAGTRLSVL.

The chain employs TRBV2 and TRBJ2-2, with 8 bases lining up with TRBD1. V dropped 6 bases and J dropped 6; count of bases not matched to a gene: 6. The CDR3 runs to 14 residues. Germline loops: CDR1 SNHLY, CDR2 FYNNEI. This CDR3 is CASRPNRGSGELFF. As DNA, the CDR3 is TGTGCCAGCAGACCTAACAGGGGGTCCGGGGAGCTGTTTTTT. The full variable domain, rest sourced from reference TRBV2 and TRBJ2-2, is EPEVTQTPSHQVTQMGQEVILRCVPISNHLYFYWYRQILGQKVEFLVSFYNNEISEKSEIFDDQFSVERPDGSNFTLKIRSTKLEDSAMYFCASRPNRGSGELFFGEGSRLTVL.

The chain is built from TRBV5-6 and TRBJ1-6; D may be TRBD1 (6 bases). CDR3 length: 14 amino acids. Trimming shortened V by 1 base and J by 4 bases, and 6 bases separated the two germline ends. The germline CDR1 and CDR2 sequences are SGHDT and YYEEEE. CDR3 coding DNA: TGTGCCAGCAGCTTGACAGGGTATAATTCACCCCTCCACTTT. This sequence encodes CASSLTGYNSPLHF.

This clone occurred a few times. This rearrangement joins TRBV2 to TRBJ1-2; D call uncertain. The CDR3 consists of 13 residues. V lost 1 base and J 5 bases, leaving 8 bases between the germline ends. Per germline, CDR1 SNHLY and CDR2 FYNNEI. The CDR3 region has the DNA TGTGCCAGCAGTGAAGGGTCGGGGTATGGCTACACCTTC. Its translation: CASSEGSGYGYTF.

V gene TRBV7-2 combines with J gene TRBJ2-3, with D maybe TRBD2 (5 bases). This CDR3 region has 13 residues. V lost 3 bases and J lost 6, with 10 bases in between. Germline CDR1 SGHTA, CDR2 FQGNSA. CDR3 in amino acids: CASSFRVADTQYF. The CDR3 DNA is TGTGCCAGCAGCTTCCGGGTAGCGGATACGCAGTATTTT.

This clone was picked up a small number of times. The CDR3 coding sequence is TGTGCCAGCAGCCATTCAAAGGGGGCGGGGGGCACTGAAGCTTTCTTT. Translated: CASSHSKGAGGTEAFF. The V and J genes are TRBV3-1 (or the pseudogene TRBV3-2) and TRBJ1-1, with 7 nucleotides matching TRBD1. The trim removed 3 bases at V and 4 bases at J, leaving 11 bases unmatched. The CDR3 runs 16 residues. Germline loops: CDR1 LGHDT, CDR2 YNNKEL (reference sequence).

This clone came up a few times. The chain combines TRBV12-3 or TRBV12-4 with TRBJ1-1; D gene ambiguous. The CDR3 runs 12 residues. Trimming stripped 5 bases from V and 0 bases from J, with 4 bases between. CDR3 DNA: TGTGCCAGCAGTCAGGTGAACACTGAAGCTTTCTTT. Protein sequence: CASSQVNTEAFF.

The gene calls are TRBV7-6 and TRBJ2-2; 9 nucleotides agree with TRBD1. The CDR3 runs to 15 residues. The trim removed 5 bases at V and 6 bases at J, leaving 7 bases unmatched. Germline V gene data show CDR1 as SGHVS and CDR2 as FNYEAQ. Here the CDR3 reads CASSPRTGVSGELFF. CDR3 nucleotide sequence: TGTGCCAGCAGCCCACGGACAGGGGTTTCCGGGGAGCTGTTTTTT.

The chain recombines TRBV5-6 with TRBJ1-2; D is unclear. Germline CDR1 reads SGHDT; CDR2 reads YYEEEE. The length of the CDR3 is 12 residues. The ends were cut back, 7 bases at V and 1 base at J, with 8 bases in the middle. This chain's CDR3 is CASGNSNYGYTF. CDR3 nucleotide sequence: TGTGCCAGCGGAAACAGTAACTATGGCTACACCTTC.

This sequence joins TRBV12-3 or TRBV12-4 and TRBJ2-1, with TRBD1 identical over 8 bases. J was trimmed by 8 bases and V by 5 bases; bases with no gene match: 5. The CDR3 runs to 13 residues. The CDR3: CASSTDRGDEQFF. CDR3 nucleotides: TGTGCCAGCAGTACCGACAGGGGCGATGAGCAGTTCTTC.